Listed below are T cell receptor beta chains from one sample, sequenced in a study of identical twins. TCRdb passed the 5' RACE reads through MiXCR, listing each CDR3 protein once. Of 520,000 or so distinct CDR3 sequences listed, approximately 22% are singletons. This sample was also put to use in a study of T cells expressing NK-cell markers.

The sequencing sample was made of CD4+ T cells sorted from blood. These receptors originate from a woman aged 18-29 years in good health. Each CDR3 is given with its conserved first and last residue. The D gene is left open where the match is weak. Size is stated for part of the rows, as once, few or many counts, or as a class when the clone is expanded.

CDR3 DNA	CDR3 protein	clone size	D gene	CDR3 length	J gene	V gene
TGCAGTGCTAGAGAGGGGGGAGCTGAGACCCAGTACTTC	CSAREGGAETQYF	-	-	13	TRBJ2-5	TRBV20-1
TGTGCCAGCAGCTGGAGAGCAGGGAACGCCGGGGAGCTGTTTTTT	CASSWRAGNAGELFF	-	-	15	TRBJ2-2	TRBV5-4
TGCAGTGCTATGGCTGCAGGAAACACCATATATTTT	CSAMAAGNTIYF	few	-	12	TRBJ1-3	TRBV20-1
TGCAGTGCGGAGGGCCAGAGTCAGCCCCAGCATTTT	CSAEGQSQPQHF	-	-	12	TRBJ1-5	TRBV20-1
TGTGCCATCAGGAAGGGACTAGCGGGAGCCTACGAGCAGTACTTC	CAIRKGLAGAYEQYF	-	TRBD2	15	TRBJ2-7	TRBV10-3
TGTGCCAGCGCACTAGCGGGGGGTAACGAGCAGTACTTC	CASALAGGNEQYF	-	TRBD2	13	TRBJ2-7	TRBV11-2
TGTGCCAGCAGTTTGTCCAGCGGGAGGGCCGAGCAGTACTTC	CASSLSSGRAEQYF	-	TRBD2	14	TRBJ2-7	TRBV12-3/TRBV12-4
TGTGCCCATCGTAGGACAGGGCCAAACAATGAGCAGTTCTTC	CAHRRTGPNNEQFF	many	TRBD1	14	TRBJ2-1	TRBV10-3
TGCGCCAGCAGCTTGCTGGCCGGGCCTCTGGAAAAACTGTTTTTT	CASSLLAGPLEKLFF	-	-	15	TRBJ1-4	TRBV5-1
TGTGCCAGCAGCCCTAAGGACAGACGGGAGGGAGCTGAAGCTTTCTTT	CASSPKDRREGAEAFF	many	-	16	TRBJ1-1	TRBV14
TGCAGTGCTAGAGCGGGGTCGCAGTATTTT	CSARAGSQYF	-	-	10	TRBJ2-3	TRBV20-1
TGCAGTGCTAGAGCGCAGGGGGGTGAAAAACTGTTTTTT	CSARAQGGEKLFF	-	TRBD1	13	TRBJ1-4	TRBV20-1
TGTGCCAGCAGCTCCCTAGGCTATGAGACCCAGTACTTC	CASSSLGYETQYF	few	-	13	TRBJ2-5	TRBV7-2
TGCAGTGCTTTAGGGAGGGCCGGGGAGACCCAGTACTTC	CSALGRAGETQYF	-	TRBD2	13	TRBJ2-5	TRBV20-1
TGTGCCAGCAGCTTACTCCCGAGCGGGAGCTCCTACGAGCAGTACTTC	CASSLLPSGSSYEQYF	few	TRBD2	16	TRBJ2-7	TRBV7-2
TGTGCCAGCAGCGAGCGGGGACTACCAAGCTCCTACGAGCAGTACTTC	CASSERGLPSSYEQYF	-	TRBD2	16	TRBJ2-7	TRBV3-1
TGCAGCGTCTCGACTAGGGGATCGGGGTACGAGCAGTACTTC	CSVSTRGSGYEQYF	-	-	14	TRBJ2-7	TRBV29-1
TGTGCCAGCCGAGGGGGGGCCGGGGAGCTGTTTTTT	CASRGGAGELFF	few	-	12	TRBJ2-2	TRBV11-2
TGTGCCAGCAGTGCGAGGACTAGCGGGAGGGCCGGCCTCAATGAGCAGTTCTTC	CASSARTSGRAGLNEQFF	few	TRBD2	18	TRBJ2-1	TRBV6-1
TGTGCCAGCAGTCCTCCCCTAGGCGGAAACTACAATGAGCAGTTCTTC	CASSPPLGGNYNEQFF	-	-	16	TRBJ2-1	TRBV6-1
TGCGCCAGCAGCCAAACTTTGGGCGGAGATGAGCAGTTCTTC	CASSQTLGGDEQFF	many	-	14	TRBJ2-1	TRBV4-1
TGTGCCAGCAGCGCGCCAACCCAAGAGACCCAGTACTTC	CASSAPTQETQYF	-	-	13	TRBJ2-5	TRBV5-6
TGTGCCAGTAGTATAGGTCTCTCGAGCAATCAGCCCCAGCATTTT	CASSIGLSSNQPQHF	few	-	15	TRBJ1-5	TRBV19
TGTGCCAGCAGGGGACTAGCGGGGGGGCACGAGCAGTACTTC	CASRGLAGGHEQYF	few	TRBD2	14	TRBJ2-7	TRBV2
TGTGCCAGCAGCCAACCATCCGGGGGGGGAGCCAAAAACATTCAGTACTTC	CASSQPSGGGAKNIQYF	-	TRBD2	17	TRBJ2-4	TRBV4-2
TGTGCCAGCAGCATTAGGGTGCAGGGGGATGCCGGGGAGCTGTTTTTT	CASSIRVQGDAGELFF	-	TRBD1	16	TRBJ2-2	TRBV5-5
TGTGCCAGCAGCCTCCTACCGCCACCCGCCAATGAGCAGTTCTTC	CASSLLPPPANEQFF	few	-	15	TRBJ2-1	TRBV11-2
TGTGCCAGCAGTTTACTCGAATCGGGGGGCTACACCTTC	CASSLLESGGYTF	-	-	13	TRBJ1-2	TRBV27
TGTGCCAGCAGCTTAACAACGGGGACTGAGCAGTTCTTC	CASSLTTGTEQFF	-	-	13	TRBJ2-1	TRBV7-3
TGCAGTGCTAGACACTTATCTAGCACAGATACGCAGTATTTT	CSARHLSSTDTQYF	few	-	14	TRBJ2-3	TRBV20-1
TGTGCCAGCAGCGTTACAGGCGTTCCAGATACGCAGTATTTT	CASSVTGVPDTQYF	-	-	14	TRBJ2-3	TRBV9
TGTGCCAGCTCACCAGGTACGGGGGCCTCTGGGGCCAACGTCCTGACTTTC	CASSPGTGASGANVLTF	-	-	17	TRBJ2-6	TRBV18
TGCAGTGCTAGGGGTGGGGCGGGAGGATACTACGAGCAGTACTTC	CSARGGAGGYYEQYF	few	TRBD2	15	TRBJ2-7	TRBV20-1